This is a list of T cell receptor beta chains from one sample in a study of PD-1 blockade in classical Hodgkin lymphoma. Clones were sequenced by immunoSEQ multiplex PCR, and TCRdb holds only the in-frame ones, with some missing. The data contain 15,000 to 20,000 clones, around four fifths of them singletons. This specimen was peripheral blood mononuclear cells (PBMCs), taken before the fourth cycle of nivolumab. These receptors were collected from a human donor with classical Hodgkin lymphoma. Each CDR3 is given with its conserved first and last residue. D genes are given only for firm matches. Only part of the rows carry a size: once, few, many, or a class if the clone is expanded.

v_call,d_call,clone_size,j_call,cdr3_aa,cdr3_nt
TRBV7-3,.,.,TRBJ2-2,CASSLGNWGTGELFF,TGTGCCAGCAGCTTAGGAAATTGGGGCACCGGGGAGCTGTTTTTT
TRBV14,.,.,TRBJ2-7,CASSPRLGSPYEQYF,TGTGCCAGCAGCCCAAGGCTGGGGAGTCCATACGAGCAGTACTTC
TRBV5-1,TRBD2,once,TRBJ2-3,CASSPSGGRSTDTQYF,TGCGCCAGCAGCCCCTCGGGGGGACGAAGCACAGATACGCAGTATTTT
TRBV4-3,.,.,TRBJ2-7,CASSQEQRVGTYEQYF,TGCGCCAGCAGCCAAGAACAACGGGTGGGCACCTACGAGCAGTACTTC
TRBV7-9,.,.,TRBJ1-1,CASSLEGVGEAFF,TGTGCCAGCAGCTTGGAGGGAGTCGGTGAAGCTTTCTTT
TRBV5-1,.,.,TRBJ1-1,CASSPNRVNTEAFF,TGCGCCAGCAGTCCGAACAGGGTTAACACTGAAGCTTTCTTT
TRBV4-3,.,.,TRBJ2-1,CASSSGAGGLYRNEQFF,TGCGCCAGCAGCTCAGGAGCAGGGGGGCTTTACCGGAATGAGCAGTTCTTC
TRBV21-1,.,.,TRBJ2-7,CASSIGRDQIVPTYEQYF,TGTGCCAGCAGCATTGGACGTGACCAAATCGTCCCCACCTACGAGCAGTACTTC
TRBV4-3,.,.,TRBJ1-1,CASSQDRGQGGAFF,TGCGCCAGCAGCCAAGATAGGGGCCAGGGTGGAGCTTTCTTT
TRBV11-2,.,.,TRBJ2-2,CASSQRATENTGELFF,TGTGCCAGCAGCCAGCGGGCGACAGAGAACACCGGGGAGCTGTTTTTT
TRBV7-9,.,.,TRBJ1-3,CASSLASGVLNTIYF,TGTGCCAGCAGCTTAGCTTCGGGGGTGCTAAACACCATATATTTT
TRBV5-1,TRBD2,.,TRBJ2-3,CASGSGGGTDTQYF,TGCGCCAGCGGCAGCGGGGGGGGCACAGATACGCAGTATTTT
TRBV7-9,.,.,TRBJ1-5,CASSSVGGAQHF,TGTGCCAGCAGCTCAGTAGGCGGAGCCCAGCATTTT
TRBV5-1,.,.,TRBJ2-7,CASSLQGIWYEQYF,TGCGCCAGCAGCTTGCAGGGGATTTGGTACGAGCAGTACTTC
TRBV7-9,.,.,TRBJ1-2,CASSLENPQLNYGYTF,TGTGCCAGCAGCTTAGAAAACCCACAATTGAACTATGGCTACACCTTC
TRBV30,.,.,TRBJ1-1,CAWKKEPGATATEAFF,TGTGCCTGGAAGAAGGAGCCGGGGGCCACGGCCACTGAAGCTTTCTTT
TRBV7-2,TRBD2,large,TRBJ2-1,CASSLAGTSGANNEQFF,TGTGCCAGCAGCTTAGCGGGAACTAGCGGGGCAAACAATGAGCAGTTCTTC
TRBV7-8,TRBD1,.,TRBJ1-4,CASSFWTGGANEKLFF,TGTGCCAGCAGCTTTTGGACAGGGGGCGCAAATGAAAAACTGTTTTTT
TRBV6-6,.,.,TRBJ1-1,CASSTSGSNTEAFF,TGTGCCAGCAGTACTTCCGGGAGTAACACTGAAGCTTTCTTT
TRBV5-1,.,.,TRBJ1-3,CASSQDGYSGNTIYF,TGCGCCAGCAGCCAAGATGGCTACTCTGGAAACACCATATATTTT
TRBV5-1,.,.,TRBJ1-1,CASSSGPMNTEAFF,TGCGCCAGCAGCTCGGGACCGATGAACACTGAAGCTTTCTTT
TRBV7-9,.,.,TRBJ1-3,CASSLAGPRNTIYF,TGTGCCAGCAGCTTAGCGGGCCCTAGAAACACCATATATTTT
TRBV5-1,.,.,TRBJ2-1,CASSLNRVENNEQFF,TGCGCCAGCAGCTTGAACAGGGTTGAAAACAATGAGCAGTTCTTC
TRBV5-1,.,.,TRBJ2-7,CASSLGGSWTNEQYF,TGCGCCAGCAGCTTGGGGGGGTCGTGGACCAACGAGCAGTACTTC
TRBV5-6,.,few,TRBJ1-1,CASSPSAGTEAFF,TGTGCCAGCAGCCCCTCAGCTGGCACTGAAGCTTTCTTT
TRBV5-1,TRBD1,.,TRBJ1-4,CASSSTGGTNEKLFF,TGCGCCAGCAGCTCGACAGGGGGAACTAATGAAAAACTGTTTTTT
TRBV4-2,.,.,TRBJ1-3,CASSQSGNTIYF,TGTGCCAGCAGCCAATCTGGAAACACCATATATTTT
TRBV2,.,few,TRBJ2-1,CASSEGGTSYNEQFF,TGTGCCAGCAGTGAAGGCGGGACAAGCTACAATGAGCAGTTCTTC
TRBV6-4,TRBD1,.,TRBJ1-5,CASSDADRGVGNQPQHF,TGTGCCAGCAGTGACGCAGACAGGGGGGTCGGGAATCAGCCCCAGCATTTT
TRBV6-4,.,.,TRBJ2-7,CASRSFTNRDPLCEQYF,TGTGCCAGCAGATCTTTTACAAACAGGGACCCCCTATGCGAGCAGTACTTC
TRBV5-1,.,few,TRBJ2-5,CASSGTGMETQYF,TGCGCCAGCAGCGGTACAGGGATGGAGACCCAGTACTTC
TRBV9,.,.,TRBJ2-1,CASSVASLNEQFF,TGTGCCAGCAGCGTAGCTTCCCTCAATGAGCAGTTCTTC
TRBV7-3,TRBD2,.,TRBJ2-1,CASSSIAGEQFF,TGTGCCAGCAGCTCCATAGCGGGGGAGCAGTTCTTC
TRBV12-5,.,.,TRBJ1-2,CASGFSGLREHGCTF,TGTGCTAGTGGTTTTAGCGGCCTCCGAGAACATGGCTGCACCTTC
TRBV7-3,.,once,TRBJ1-3,CASSLSTLSSGNTIYF,TGTGCCAGCAGCTTAAGTACCCTGAGCTCTGGAAACACCATATATTTT
TRBV19,.,.,TRBJ2-2,CASSIVGFPSGRTGELFF,TGTGCCAGTAGTATCGTGGGTTTCCCCTCGGGAAGGACCGGGGAGCTGTTTTTT
TRBV9,.,.,TRBJ2-1,CASSVILGEQFF,TGTGCCAGCAGCGTTATTTTGGGGGAGCAGTTCTTC
TRBV19,.,.,TRBJ1-1,CASSIKPGLGPEAFF,TGTGCCAGTAGTATCAAGCCGGGGCTCGGGCCTGAAGCTTTCTTT
TRBV7-2,TRBD2,once,TRBJ2-1,CASSNLAGGHHEQFF,TGTGCCAGCAGCAATCTAGCGGGGGGGCACCATGAGCAGTTCTTC
TRBV5-1,.,.,TRBJ2-3,CASSSGLTDTQYF,TGCGCCAGCAGCTCTGGCCTCACAGATACGCAGTATTTT
TRBV7-9,.,.,TRBJ2-1,CASSLEGYHNEQFF,TGTGCCAGCAGCTTAGAAGGGTATCACAATGAGCAGTTCTTC
TRBV29-1,.,.,TRBJ1-2,CSVEINQGGGYTF,TGCAGCGTTGAAATCAATCAGGGAGGTGGCTACACCTTC
TRBV9,TRBD2,.,TRBJ2-3,CASSVAPLGGGTDTQYF,TGTGCCAGCAGCGTAGCTCCACTCGGGGGGGGCACAGATACGCAGTATTTT
TRBV14,.,.,TRBJ1-1,CASSTGTPNTEAFF,TGTGCCAGCAGCACCGGGACACCGAACACTGAAGCTTTCTTT
TRBV5-1,TRBD1,.,TRBJ2-1,CASSLWGTADNEQFF,TGCGCCAGCAGCTTGTGGGGGACAGCTGACAATGAGCAGTTCTTC
TRBV7-9,.,.,TRBJ1-3,CASSVVGNTIYF,TGTGCCAGCAGCGTAGTCGGAAACACCATATATTTT
TRBV5-1,.,few,TRBJ2-7,CASTLGQNYEQYF,TGCGCCAGCACTTTGGGACAAAACTACGAGCAGTACTTC
TRBV6-5,.,.,TRBJ1-2,CASSERGVGGYTF,TGTGCCAGCAGTGAACGGGGTGTGGGTGGCTACACCTTC
TRBV5-1,TRBD1,few,TRBJ2-2,CASSLEGQGSAGELFF,TGCGCCAGCAGCTTGGAGGGACAGGGATCCGCCGGGGAGCTGTTTTTT
TRBV7-2,.,.,TRBJ2-3,CASSFGVVSHYSTDTQYF,TGTGCCAGCAGCTTCGGCGTAGTCTCTCATTATAGCACAGATACGCAGTATTTT